The rows below give T cell receptor beta chains drawn from one sample of a study of blood T cell repertoires in COVID-19. Produced via immunoSEQ multiplex PCR; TCRdb's table is partial and in-frame only. The data show around 50,000 clones, approximately 82% seen once. The sequencing sample was made of peripheral blood. The receptors here all came from an elderly woman with acute or convalescent COVID-19. The CDR3 runs from the conserved cysteine through the conserved F or W. The order of the fields is J gene, D gene, V gene, clone size, CDR3 protein, CDR3 DNA. A D gene is named only where the DNA matches it firmly. Not every row has a clone size; where given, it reads once, few, many or a size class.

>TRBJ2-1|NA|TRBV25-1|NA
CASTPRSAPYNEQFF
TGTGCCAGCACCCCCCGGTCAGCGCCCTACAATGAGCAGTTCTTC
>TRBJ2-7|TRBD2|TRBV7-2|NA
CASSLGLAGGYEQYF
TGTGCCAGCAGCTTAGGACTAGCGGGAGGCTACGAGCAGTACTTC
>TRBJ2-4|TRBD2|TRBV29-1|NA
CSVEDKLAGAINIQYF
TGCAGCGTTGAAGATAAACTAGCGGGAGCTATAAACATTCAGTACTTC
>TRBJ1-6|NA|TRBV5-4|few
CASSSSSYNSPLHF
TGTGCCAGCAGTAGCAGCTCCTATAATTCACCCCTCCACTTT
>TRBJ1-2|TRBD1|TRBV28|NA
CASTSSRGLDGYTF
TGTGCCAGCACTTCCTCAAGGGGGCTGGATGGCTACACCTTC
>TRBJ2-5|TRBD2|TRBV7-3|NA
CASSSLPTSGRDETQYF
TGTGCCAGCAGCTCGCTCCCGACTAGCGGGAGGGACGAGACCCAGTACTTC
>TRBJ1-6|NA|TRBV7-8|NA
CASSTRTGGSPLHF
TGTGCCAGCAGCACGCGGACGGGAGGTTCACCCCTCCACTTT
>TRBJ2-7|TRBD1|TRBV5-4|NA
CASSPGQISYEQYF
TGTGCCAGCAGCCCGGGACAGATCTCCTACGAGCAGTACTTC
>TRBJ1-3|TRBD1|TRBV5-1|NA
CASSPKRQGATSGNTIYF
TGCGCCAGCAGCCCGAAACGACAGGGGGCCACCTCTGGAAACACCATATATTTT
>TRBJ2-1|TRBD2|TRBV5-4|NA
CASSRISGGSNEQFF
TGTGCCAGCAGCCGGATTAGCGGGGGTTCCAATGAGCAGTTCTTC
>TRBJ1-3|NA|TRBV5-6|NA
CASSVTGLEDTIYF
TGTGCCAGCAGCGTGACAGGTCTCGAAGACACCATATATTTT
>TRBJ2-3|TRBD2|TRBV3-1/TRBV3-2|NA
CASSLTIAGGRTDTQYF
TGTGCCAGCAGCCTCACAATAGCGGGGGGGCGCACAGATACGCAGTATTTT
>TRBJ1-1|TRBD1|TRBV7-8|NA
CASSLANRGQLAEAFF
TGTGCCAGCAGCTTAGCTAACAGGGGTCAATTGGCTGAAGCTTTCTTT
>TRBJ2-7|TRBD1|TRBV27|NA
CASSRWTGASVAYEQYF
TGTGCCAGCAGTCGATGGACAGGGGCTTCCGTCGCGTACGAGCAGTACTTC
>TRBJ2-3|NA|TRBV10-2|NA
CASRKSSTTRADTQYF
TGCGCCAGCAGAAAATCCAGTACTACCCGGGCAGATACGCAGTATTTT
>TRBJ1-2|NA|TRBV19|NA
CASSMRARNTNYGYTF
TGTGCCAGTAGTATGAGGGCGCGGAACACTAACTATGGCTACACCTTC
>TRBJ1-1|NA|TRBV7-3|NA
CASSFGPTGEAFF
TGTGCCAGCAGCTTCGGCCCAACAGGTGAAGCTTTCTTT
>TRBJ2-1|NA|TRBV19|NA
CASSRTYNEQFF
TGTGCCAGTAGTAGGACTTACAATGAGCAGTTCTTC
>TRBJ1-2|TRBD1|TRBV20-1|NA
CSASAVDRGPTGYGYTF
TGCAGTGCTAGTGCCGTTGACAGGGGCCCCACGGGCTATGGCTACACCTTC
>TRBJ1-5|NA|TRBV28|NA
CASSPPYQPQHF
TGTGCCAGCAGTCCCCCCTATCAGCCCCAGCATTTT
>TRBJ2-7|TRBD2|TRBV3-1/TRBV3-2|NA
CASSQVAGGEQYF
TGTGCCAGCAGCCAAGTTGCGGGGGGCGAGCAGTACTTC
>TRBJ1-1|TRBD1|TRBV5-3|few
CARSGPGQGALKANTEAFF
TGTGCCAGAAGCGGGCCGGGACAGGGGGCGCTTAAGGCGAACACTGAAGCTTTCTTT
>TRBJ2-2|NA|TRBV5-6|NA
CASSDFRVGTGELFF
TGTGCCAGCAGCGATTTCAGGGTAGGGACCGGGGAGCTGTTTTTT
>TRBJ2-1|TRBD2|TRBV7-8|NA
CASSLGIAGGIDEQFF
TGTGCCAGCAGCTTAGGGATAGCGGGGGGAATCGATGAGCAGTTCTTC
>TRBJ1-1|NA|TRBV3-1/TRBV3-2|NA
CASSRNPEVPEAFF
TGTGCCAGCAGCCGTAACCCTGAGGTCCCTGAAGCTTTCTTT
>TRBJ1-2|NA|TRBV11-2|NA
CASSLQTASANYGYTF
TGTGCCAGCAGCTTACAGACAGCATCAGCTAACTATGGCTACACCTTC
>TRBJ1-2|TRBD1|TRBV9|NA
CASSANRGLGGYTF
TGTGCCAGCAGCGCGAACAGGGGGCTTGGTGGCTACACCTTC
>TRBJ2-3|NA|TRBV18|few
CASSTIIRAGADTQYF
TGTGCCAGCTCAACGATAATACGAGCCGGAGCAGATACGCAGTATTTT
>TRBJ2-3|NA|TRBV5-1|NA
CASSRDRTGGTDTQYF
TGCGCCAGCAGCCGTGATAGAACCGGGGGCACAGATACGCAGTATTTT
>TRBJ1-1|NA|TRBV28|NA
CASSLLSGTEAFF
TGTGCCAGCAGTTTATTAAGCGGCACTGAAGCTTTCTTT
>TRBJ1-5|NA|TRBV28|NA
CASSEFGGNQPQHF
TGTGCCAGCAGCGAATTCGGGGGGAATCAGCCCCAGCATTTT
>TRBJ1-3|NA|TRBV3-1/TRBV3-2|NA
CASSQGQGYTIYF
TGTGCCAGCAGCCAAGGGCAGGGATACACCATATATTTT
>TRBJ1-3|TRBD1|TRBV30|once
CAWRRQGRNTIYF
TGTGCCTGGAGAAGACAGGGGAGAAACACCATATATTTT
>TRBJ1-2|NA|TRBV3-1/TRBV3-2|NA
CASSQGTANYGYTF
TGTGCCAGCAGCCAAGGGACAGCTAACTATGGCTACACCTTC
>TRBJ2-3|NA|TRBV11-2|few
CASSLRGADTQYF
TGTGCCAGCAGCTTACGGGGGGCCGATACGCAGTATTTT
>TRBJ2-1|NA|TRBV4-1|NA
CASSLLGPPDEQFF
TGCGCCAGCAGCCTCCTGGGGCCGCCTGATGAGCAGTTCTTC
>TRBJ2-7|TRBD2|TRBV5-4|NA
CASSKAGGTREQYF
TGTGCCAGCAGCAAGGCGGGGGGCACGCGGGAGCAGTACTTC
>TRBJ2-7|TRBD1|TRBV18|NA
CASSPPGQGAYEQYF
TGTGCCAGCTCACCTCCGGGACAGGGGGCCTACGAGCAGTACTTC
>TRBJ1-1|NA|TRBV6-5|NA
CAISGVTNTEAFF
TGTGCCATTTCAGGTGTTACGAACACTGAAGCTTTCTTT
>TRBJ2-3|TRBD1|TRBV24-1|NA
CATSDHDRGRTQYF
TGTGCCACCAGTGATCACGACAGGGGGCGCACGCAGTATTTT
>TRBJ2-2|NA|TRBV12-5|NA
CASGPNTGPGELFF
TGTGCTAGTGGTCCCAACACAGGGCCCGGGGAGCTGTTTTTT
>TRBJ1-2|TRBD1|TRBV7-9|NA
CASSKEQGAGYGYTF
TGTGCCAGCAGCAAAGAGCAGGGGGCTGGCTATGGCTACACCTTC
>TRBJ2-7|NA|TRBV4-1|NA
CASSQGTLESAEQYF
TGCGCCAGCAGCCAAGGTACTCTTGAATCCGCCGAGCAGTACTTC
>TRBJ2-1|NA|TRBV24-1|once
CATSDTRRNSYNEQFF
TGTGCCACCAGTGATACCCGCAGAAACTCCTACAATGAGCAGTTCTTC
>TRBJ1-2|TRBD1|TRBV19|NA
CASEGQINYGYTF
TGTGCCAGTGAGGGACAGATTAACTATGGCTACACCTTC
>TRBJ2-6|TRBD1|TRBV7-3|few
CASSPRDRLSLRANVLTF
TGTGCCAGCAGTCCTCGGGACAGGCTCTCTCTGAGGGCCAACGTCCTGACTTTC
>TRBJ1-1|NA|TRBV9|NA
CASSVDNWNTEAFF
TGTGCCAGCAGCGTAGACAATTGGAACACTGAAGCTTTCTTT
>TRBJ2-7|NA|TRBV28|NA
CASTPGAYEQYF
TGTGCCAGCACCCCAGGCGCCTACGAGCAGTACTTC
>TRBJ2-5|TRBD1|TRBV6-5|once
CASSRDREETQYF
TGTGCCAGCAGCCGAGACAGGGAAGAGACCCAGTACTTC
>TRBJ1-1|NA|TRBV4-1|few
CASSRETGPTEAFF
TGCGCCAGCAGCCGAGAGACAGGCCCCACTGAAGCTTTCTTT
>TRBJ1-2|NA|TRBV5-1|NA
CASSRGALEDGYTF
TGCGCCAGCAGCCGGGGGGCCCTAGAGGATGGCTACACCTTC
>TRBJ2-2|TRBD1|TRBV11-3|once
CASSGGNIGTGELFF
TGTGCCAGCTCAGGGGGCAACATTGGGACCGGGGAGCTGTTTTTT
>TRBJ2-7|TRBD1|TRBV7-6|NA
CASSPNYRTGGYEQYF
TGTGCCAGCAGCCCGAATTACCGGACAGGGGGATACGAGCAGTACTTC
>TRBJ2-3|NA|TRBV12-3/TRBV12-4|few
CASSLVRGGTQYF
TGTGCCAGCAGTTTGGTCAGGGGTGGTACGCAGTATTTT
>TRBJ2-4|TRBD1|TRBV28|NA
CASSRDRALNIQYF
TGTGCCAGCAGTCGAGACAGGGCCTTAAACATTCAGTACTTC